This T cell receptor beta chain was recovered during a study of tumor T cells in aggressive B-cell lymphoma. Using immunoSEQ multiplex PCR, the repertoire was profiled, and TCRdb retains in-frame clones only, with some absent. The sample holds several hundred clones, about 93% seen once. The CDR3 loop spans 13 amino acids. In germline, CDR1 is SGHRS, CDR2 YFSETQ. Trimming removed 4 bases at V and 9 bases at J, with 17 bases between. This sequence was found in an adult with diffuse large B cell lymphoma. V usage is TRBV5-1 and J usage is TRBJ2-7; D not resolved. Sample: tumor tissue. CDR3 sequence: CASSQDITMAQYF. For the CDR3, the DNA is TGCGCCAGCAGCCAGGATATTACAATGGCGCAGTACTTC.